The T cell receptor (beta chain) described here comes from a study of blood T cell repertoires in COVID-19. On the study more broadly: Researchers got acute and convalescent COVID-19 samples from the United States, Italy and Spain.

Participants were aged about 18 to 90 years, lived in under 30 US areas, and enrolled virtually. This clone came up a few times. CDR3 length equals 14 residues. CDR1 and CDR2 (germline): LNHNV, YYDKDF (reference sequence). V lost 0 bases and J 6 bases, leaving 12 bases between the germline ends. As handled by the study authors: Estimation of nucleated cell counts relied on the amplification of reference gene primers. Using immunoSEQ multiplex PCR, the repertoire was profiled, and TCRdb retains in-frame clones only, with some absent. The D gene and trimming were derived from the DNA, and the V and J assignments and clone size from that table. The data contain 250,000 or so clones, 75% to 90% of them singletons.

This receptor was obtained from a man in his forties who had recovered from COVID-19. The sequenced sample consisted of PBMCs or T cells enriched from blood (not recorded which). The chain uses TRBV15 and TRBJ2-7; possible D gene TRBD1, 5 bases. The CDR3 here is CATSREGRVGEQYF. In DNA form, the CDR3 reads TGTGCCACCAGCAGAGAGGGCAGGGTGGGCGAGCAGTACTTC. The full variable domain, in which reference TRBV15 and TRBJ2-7 provide the parts outside the CDR3, is DAMVIQNPRYQVTQFGKPVTLSCSQTLNHNVMYWYQQKSSQAPKLLFHYYDKDFNNEADTPDNFQSRRPNTSFCFLDIRSPGLGDTAMYLCATSREGRVGEQYFGPGTRLTVT.